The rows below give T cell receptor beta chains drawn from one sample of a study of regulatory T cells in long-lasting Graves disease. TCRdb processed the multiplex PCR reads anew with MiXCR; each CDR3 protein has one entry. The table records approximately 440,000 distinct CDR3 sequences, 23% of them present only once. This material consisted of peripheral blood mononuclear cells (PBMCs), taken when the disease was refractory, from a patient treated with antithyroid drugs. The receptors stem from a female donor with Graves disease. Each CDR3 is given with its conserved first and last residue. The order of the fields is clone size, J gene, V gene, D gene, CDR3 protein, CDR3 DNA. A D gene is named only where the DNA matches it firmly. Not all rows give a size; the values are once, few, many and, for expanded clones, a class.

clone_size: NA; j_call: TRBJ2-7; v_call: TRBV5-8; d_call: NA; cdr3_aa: CASSLNGSPPYEQYF; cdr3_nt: TGTGCCAGCAGCTTGAACGGGAGCCCACCCTACGAGCAGTACTTC
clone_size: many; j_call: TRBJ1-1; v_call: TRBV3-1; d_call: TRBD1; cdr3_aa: CASSQSRTGTFF; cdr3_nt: TGTGCCAGCAGCCAATCCCGGACAGGGACTTTCTTT
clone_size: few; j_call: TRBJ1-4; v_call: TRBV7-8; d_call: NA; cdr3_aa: CASSTLRDDNEKLFF; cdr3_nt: TGTGCCAGCAGCACCCTCCGGGACGATAATGAAAAACTGTTTTTT
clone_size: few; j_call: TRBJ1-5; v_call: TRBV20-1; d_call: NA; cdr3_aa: CSVHKGTGNQPQHF; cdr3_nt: TGCAGTGTCCATAAGGGGACGGGCAATCAGCCCCAGCATTTT
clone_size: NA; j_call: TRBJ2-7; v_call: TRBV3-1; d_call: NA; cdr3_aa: CASSRSYRYEQYF; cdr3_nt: TGTGCCAGCAGCCGAAGCTATAGGTACGAGCAGTACTTC
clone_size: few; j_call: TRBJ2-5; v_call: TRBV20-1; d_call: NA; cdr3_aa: CSARDGRDRETQYF; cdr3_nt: TGCAGTGCTAGAGATGGCCGGGATCGGGAGACCCAGTACTTC
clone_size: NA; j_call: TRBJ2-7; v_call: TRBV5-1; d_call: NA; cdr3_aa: CASSATGPPYEQYF; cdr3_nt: TGCGCCAGCAGCGCGACCGGGCCCCCCTACGAGCAGTACTTC
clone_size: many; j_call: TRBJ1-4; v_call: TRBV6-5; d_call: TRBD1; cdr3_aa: CASSYRDREGGEKLFF; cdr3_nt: TGTGCCAGCAGTTACCGGGACAGGGAAGGTGGTGAAAAACTGTTTTTT
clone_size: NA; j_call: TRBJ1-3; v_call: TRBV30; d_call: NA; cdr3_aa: CAWRTDRSGNTIYF; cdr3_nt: TGTGCCTGGCGCACGGACCGCTCTGGAAACACCATATATTTT
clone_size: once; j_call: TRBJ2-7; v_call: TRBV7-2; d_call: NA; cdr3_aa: CASSFYICSASSPTNSYEQYF; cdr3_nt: NA